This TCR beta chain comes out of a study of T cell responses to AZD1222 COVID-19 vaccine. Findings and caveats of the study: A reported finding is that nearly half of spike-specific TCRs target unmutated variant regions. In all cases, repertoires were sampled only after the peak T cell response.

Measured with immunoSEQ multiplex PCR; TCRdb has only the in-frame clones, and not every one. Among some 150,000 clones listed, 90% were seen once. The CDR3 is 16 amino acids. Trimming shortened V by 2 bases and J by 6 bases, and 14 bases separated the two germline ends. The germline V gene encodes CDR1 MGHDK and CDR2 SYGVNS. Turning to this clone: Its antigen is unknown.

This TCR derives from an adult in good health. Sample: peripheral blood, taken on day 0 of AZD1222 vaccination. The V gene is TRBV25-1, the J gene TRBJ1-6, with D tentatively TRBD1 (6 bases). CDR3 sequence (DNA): TGTGCCAGCAGTGAAACGGGGGCTGGGCGTAATTCACCCCTCCACTTT. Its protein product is CASSETGAGRNSPLHF.